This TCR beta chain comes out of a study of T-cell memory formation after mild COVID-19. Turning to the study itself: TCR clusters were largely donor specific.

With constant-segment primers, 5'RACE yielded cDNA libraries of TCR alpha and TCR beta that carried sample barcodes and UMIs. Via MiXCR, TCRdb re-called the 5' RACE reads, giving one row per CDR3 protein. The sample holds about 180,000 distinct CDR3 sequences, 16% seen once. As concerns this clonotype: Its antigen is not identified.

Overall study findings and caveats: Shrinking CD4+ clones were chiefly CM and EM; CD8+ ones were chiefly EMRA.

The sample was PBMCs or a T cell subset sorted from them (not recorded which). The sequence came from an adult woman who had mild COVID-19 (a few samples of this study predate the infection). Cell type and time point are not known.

This CDR3 is CSARDRVGVETQYF. CDR3 sequence (DNA): TGCAGCGCCCGGGACAGGGTAGGAGTAGAGACCCAGTACTTC. The chain combines TRBV29-1 with TRBJ2-5, with 9 bases fitting TRBD1. The CDR3 has 14 residues. V was pared by 7 bases and J by 4 bases, with 10 bases of the junction left unmatched. CDR1 is SQVTM, CDR2 ANQGSEA, per germline.